The source of this TCR beta chain is a study of T cell responses to AZD1222 COVID-19 vaccine. Clones were sequenced by immunoSEQ multiplex PCR, and TCRdb holds only the in-frame ones, with some missing. The sample contains around 95,000 clones, 80% to 90% of which appear only once. A remark on this clone: Its antigen remains unidentified.

Study-wide results and limits: Repertoire collection took place solely once the T cell response had peaked. Breadth and depth of Spike-specific TCRs rose after two AZD1222 doses.

CDR3 length: 18 amino acids. CDR1 KGHDR and CDR2 SFDVKD come from the germline V gene. Unmatched junction bases numbered 13, after V lost 6 bases and J lost 4 bases. The chain joins TRBV24-1 to TRBJ2-1; 11 bases fit TRBD2. The sample in question was peripheral blood, obtained on day 0 of AZD1222 vaccination. This TCR came from an adult in good health. CDR3 residues: CATSPRVASGGRYNEQFF. CDR3 DNA sequence: TGTGCCACCAGTCCCCGAGTGGCTAGCGGGGGGAGATACAATGAGCAGTTCTTC.